The 20 T cell receptor beta chains given below trace back to one sample, sequenced in a study of blood T cell repertoires in COVID-19. Clones were read by immunoSEQ multiplex PCR, and TCRdb kept only the in-frame ones, dropping some. This sample yields 250,000 to 300,000 clones, of which 70% to 90% are seen a single time; approximately 12% belongs to the top ten. Material: peripheral blood. These receptors were obtained from a woman in her fifties or sixties with acute or convalescent COVID-19.

The V gene is TRBV7-2, the J gene TRBJ2-5; 9 nucleotides agree with TRBD2. V shed 3 bases, J shed 2 bases, and the junction held 7 bases outside the gene matches. CDR3 length equals 16 residues. Germline V gene sequence: CDR1 SGHTA, CDR2 FQGNSA. CDR3: CASSFVRGGGQETQYF. The CDR3 nucleotides read TGTGCCAGCAGCTTCGTTCGCGGGGGGGGGCAAGAGACCCAGTACTTC.

CDR3 region: CANPADRETGQPQHF. CDR3 nucleotides: TGTGCCAATCCCGCGGACAGGGAGACGGGTCAGCCCCAGCATTTT. This chain joins TRBV7-2 and TRBJ1-5, with 8 bases lining up with TRBD1. Germline V gene data show CDR1 as SGHTA and CDR2 as FQGNSA. V shed 10 bases and J 6 bases; nucleotides not matched to a gene: 14. CDR3 length equals 15 residues.

This chain joins TRBV27 and TRBJ2-3; perhaps TRBD2 as D (7 bases). The CDR3 contains 15 residues. Germline V gives CDR1 MNHEY, CDR2 SMNVEV (reference sequence). V was shortened by 5 bases and J by 3 bases, with 15 bases between the two germline ends. DNA for the CDR3: TGTGCCAGCAGTGGGGGGGGCCGGAGAACAGATACGCAGTATTTT. This codes for CASSGGGRRTDTQYF.

This clone is a singleton in its sample. The chain is built from TRBV10-3 and TRBJ1-4, with D perhaps matching TRBD1 (5 bases). Trimming removed 6 bases at V and 3 bases at J, with 11 bases between. The germline V gene encodes CDR1 ENHRY and CDR2 SYGVKD. This CDR3 has 14 amino acids. The DNA for the CDR3 is TGTGCCATCAGAGAAGACAGCGCTAATGAAAAACTGTTTTTT. It translates to CAIREDSANEKLFF.

V and J are TRBV28 and TRBJ2-1; the match to TRBD2 covers 9 bases. The germline V gene has CDR1 MDHEN and CDR2 SYDVKM. With V trimmed by 6 bases and J by 7 bases, 19 bases remained unmatched. This CDR3 is 18 amino acids long. The CDR3 here is CASSPFVLREGIKNEQFF. The CDR3 DNA follows: TGTGCCAGCAGCCCATTCGTGCTGCGGGAGGGCATTAAGAATGAGCAGTTCTTC.

The V call is TRBV7-2, the J call TRBJ2-3; 9 bases agree with TRBD2. The trim removed 4 bases at V and 2 bases at J, leaving 10 bases unmatched. CDR1 and CDR2 from the germline V gene are SGHTA and FQGNSA. The CDR3 has 17 amino acids. The CDR3 spells CASSSHPRGGFTDTQYF. The CDR3 DNA reads TGTGCCAGCAGCTCCCACCCGCGGGGGGGGTTCACAGATACGCAGTATTTT.

The chain uses TRBV4-3 and TRBJ2-7, with TRBD2 matching over 11 bases. The length of the CDR3 is 20 residues. Germline V CDR1 and CDR2: LGHNA, YSLEER. J lost 0 bases, V lost 0 bases, and 13 bases had no gene match. The CDR3 coding sequence is TGCGCCAGCAGCCAAGATTGGTGGGGAATTAGCGGGAGGGCCTCCTACGAGCAGTACTTC. Protein product: CASSQDWWGISGRASYEQYF.

The chain uses TRBV19 and TRBJ2-2; the D is unclear. Germline V gene sequence: CDR1 LNHDA, CDR2 SQIVND (reference sequence). Deletions cut 4 bases from V and 0 bases from J, with 6 bases between. This CDR3 is 14 amino acids long. The CDR3 nucleotides are TGTGCCAGTAGTAACACAGCGAACACCGGGGAGCTGTTTTTT. Translating gives CASSNTANTGELFF.

V is TRBV19 and J is TRBJ2-5; 9 positions match TRBD1. The ends lost 4 bases at V and 3 bases at J; junction bases unmatched: 3. The CDR3 extends over 14 amino acids. CDR1 is LNHDA, CDR2 SQIVND, per germline (reference sequence). Here the CDR3 DNA reads TGTGCCAGTAGTACGACAGGGGGGGAAGAGACCCAGTACTTC. This encodes CASSTTGGEETQYF.

The rearrangement uses TRBV7-8 and TRBJ2-1, with 8 bases aligning to TRBD1. The CDR3 consists of 16 residues. In germline, CDR1 is SGHVS, CDR2 FQNEAQ. After removal of 5 bases from V and 0 bases from J, the junction contained 6 bases not matched to a gene. CDR3 in amino acids: CASSLLQGDSYNEQFF. Written as DNA, the CDR3 is TGTGCCAGCAGCCTCTTACAGGGGGACTCCTACAATGAGCAGTTCTTC. Looking up the rest from reference TRBV7-8 and TRBJ2-1 gives the full variable domain: GAGVSQSPRYKVAKRGQDVALRCDPISGHVSLFWYQQALGQGPEFLTYFQNEAQLDKSGLPSDRFFAERPEGSVSTLKIQRTQQEDSAVYLCASSLLQGDSYNEQFFGPGTRLTVL.

The chain employs TRBV19 and TRBJ1-6; maybe TRBD1 (5 bases). Trimming cost V 3 bases and J 4 bases, with 16 bases left between them. The CDR3 contains 17 residues. CDR1 and CDR2 from the germline V gene are LNHDA and SQIVND (reference sequence). The CDR3 here is CASSIRGNSGYNSPLHF. The CDR3 region has the DNA TGTGCCAGTAGTATTCGGGGGAATTCCGGGTATAATTCACCCCTCCACTTT.

The gene calls are TRBV7-9 and TRBJ2-1; 9 bases are a match to TRBD1. CDR3 size: 15 residues. After removal of 6 bases from V and 2 bases from J, the junction contained 5 bases not matched to a gene. Germline V lookup: CDR1 SEHNR, CDR2 FQNEAQ (reference sequence). CDR3 sequence reads: CASSPGQGTYNEQFF. The CDR3, as DNA: TGTGCCAGCAGTCCCGGACAGGGGACCTACAATGAGCAGTTCTTC. Full variable domain (rest looked up from reference TRBV7-9 and TRBJ2-1): DTGVSQNPRHKITKRGQNVTFRCDPISEHNRLYWYRQTLGQGPEFLTYFQNEAQLEKSRLLSDRFSAERPKGSFSTLEIQRTEQGDSAMYLCASSPGQGTYNEQFFGPGTRLTVL.

The rearrangement joins TRBV18 to TRBJ2-1; D is uncertain. The germline V gene has CDR1 KGHSH and CDR2 LQKENI. Trimming took off 0 bases at V and 6 bases at J, with 6 bases between the two ends. The CDR3 sequence is 13 residues long. The CDR3 sequence: CASSPPETNEQFF. The CDR3 nucleotides are TGTGCCAGCTCACCACCGGAGACCAATGAGCAGTTCTTC.

This chain joins TRBV12-3 or TRBV12-4 and TRBJ1-2; D call uncertain. This CDR3 is built from 11 residues. Deletions cut 3 bases from V and 7 bases from J, with 6 bases between. CDR3: CASSFFPGYTF. The CDR3 nucleotides are TGTGCCAGCAGTTTCTTTCCTGGCTACACCTTC.

This clone has a single count. The chain combines TRBV5-4 with TRBJ2-3; the D gene is possibly TRBD2 (5 bases). V dropped 4 bases and J dropped 4 bases, with 16 bases sitting between them. CDR1 is SGHNT and CDR2 is YYREEE in the germline V gene (reference sequence). This CDR3 has 15 residues. CDR3 bases: TGTGCCAGCAGCCTACGGACTCAGAAGTCAGATACGCAGTATTTT. It translates to CASSLRTQKSDTQYF.

This sequence joins TRBV2 and TRBJ1-2; 9 bases are a match to TRBD1. CDR1 is SNHLY, CDR2 FYNNEI, per germline. This CDR3 is built from 11 residues. Trimming cost V 8 bases and J 7 bases; bases outside gene matches: 2. CDR3 sequence: CASRDRAGYTF. The CDR3 DNA reads as TGTGCCAGCCGGGACAGGGCTGGCTACACCTTC.

This rearrangement joins TRBV2 to TRBJ1-3; no definite D call. V lost 4 bases to trimming and J lost 0 bases, with 7 bases between them. Looked up from germline, CDR1 is SNHLY and CDR2 is FYNNEI. The CDR3 has 14 residues. The CDR3 nucleotides read TGTGCCAGCAGTGTTGCAGGCTCTGGAAACACCATATATTTT. Translation gives CASSVAGSGNTIYF.

This rearrangement joins TRBV28 to TRBJ2-1; D not resolved. The V end was cut by 3 bases, the J end by 4 bases, with 7 bases between. The CDR3 runs to 13 residues. CDR1 and CDR2 from the germline V gene are MDHEN and SYDVKM. CDR3 sequence (DNA): TGTGCCAGCAGTTTGGGCGTTTACAATGAGCAGTTCTTC. Residues: CASSLGVYNEQFF.

The V call is TRBV19, the J call TRBJ2-2; 7 bases are a match to TRBD1. This CDR3 region has 14 residues. In germline, CDR1 is LNHDA, CDR2 SQIVND (reference sequence). Germline trimming cut 8 bases from V and 5 bases from J; bases unmatched to any gene: 8. CDR3 in amino acids: CASYRTGGTGELFF. Here the CDR3 DNA reads TGTGCCAGTTATAGGACAGGCGGAACCGGGGAGCTGTTTTTT.

This clone was counted between two and nine times. The chain links TRBV28 to TRBJ2-5, with 11 bases fitting TRBD2. The trim removed 2 bases at V and 7 bases at J, leaving 6 bases unmatched. CDR3 size: 15 residues. The V gene's germline CDR1 is MDHEN and CDR2 SYDVKM. DNA of the CDR3: TGTGCCAGCAGTTTAACTAGCGGGAGTGTCGGGACCCAGTACTTC. Amino acid sequence: CASSLTSGSVGTQYF.